The next 15 T cell receptor beta chains were all read from a single sample in a study of T-cell reconstitution after alpha-beta-depleted transplantation in children (dated by TCRdb to the mid-2010s). This specimen's treatment or condition label, interpreted: allogeneic hematopoietic cell transplantation with graft depleted of TCRalphabeta T cells and CD19 B cells. Receptor amplification or capture employed PCR. The sequencer listed for this sample is Illumina HiSeq 2500. Molecular barcoding was employed in the preparation of TCR libraries, with unique molecular identifiers being used to normalize TCRbeta repertoire quantification. TCRdb reanalyzed the raw reads on its own, using fastp at Q25 for trimming and MiXCR for clone calling, and kept in-frame beta chains. Here each entry gathers all rows of one CDR3 protein and keeps the most common genes and DNA. This sample comprises around 300,000 distinct CDR3 sequences, 11% of them detected only once. Together, the top ten hold 20% to 30% of the sample.

The sequencing used peripheral blood, collected 180 days after TCRalphabeta/CD19-depleted stem cell transplant. The receptors stem from a male patient under 10 years old who had a stem cell transplant for chronic granulomatous disease, so the T cells may come from the graft donor.

This clonotype was seen at least ten times. This chain joins TRBV2 and TRBJ2-1; TRBD1 is a possible D gene (6 bases). This CDR3 is built from 14 residues. Germline-derived CDR1 and CDR2 are SNHLY and FYNNEI. Trimming left V 8 bases short and J 4 bases short, with 15 bases between. Here the CDR3 reads CASVGQIQYNEQFF. The CDR3 DNA reads as TGTGCCAGCGTAGGACAGATCCAATACAATGAGCAGTTCTTC.

This clonotype was seen repeatedly, ten times or more. The gene calls are TRBV10-2 and TRBJ2-7; 9 bases are shared with TRBD2. The CDR3 totals 15 residues. The V segment lost 6 bases and the J segment 1 base; nucleotides outside the gene matches: 7. CDR1 is WSHSY, CDR2 SAAADI, per germline. The CDR3 loop is CASSRLAEGSYEQYF. CDR3 in DNA: TGCGCCAGCAGCCGACTAGCGGAGGGATCCTACGAGCAGTACTTC.

In its sample, this clonotype was seen many times. V is TRBV7-3 and J is TRBJ2-3; TRBD1 matches 10 bases. Trimming took 5 bases from V and 4 from J; bases not matched to a gene: 9. Germline-derived CDR1 and CDR2 are SGHTA and FQGTGA. CDR3 length: 16 amino acids. The CDR3 loop reads CASSPRLGTGADTQYF. The CDR3 DNA reads TGTGCCAGCAGCCCCCGCCTTGGGACAGGGGCAGATACGCAGTATTTT.

Concerning this clonotype: A much larger clone lies one base from this, so it may be a read error. The rearrangement uses TRBV9 and TRBJ2-1, with D maybe TRBD2 (5 bases). This CDR3 spans 16 amino acids. V was clipped by 3 bases and J by 0 bases, with 13 bases between them. CDR1 and CDR2 from the germline V gene are SGDLS and YYNGEE. The CDR3 reads CASSEADAYSYNEQFF. The CDR3 bases are TGTGCCAGCAGCGAAGCGGACGCGTACTCCTACAATGAGCAGTTCTTC. Full variable domain (rest looked up from reference TRBV9 and TRBJ2-1): DSGVTQTPKHLITATGQRVTLRCSPRSGDLSVYWYQQSLDQGLQFLIQYYNGEERAKGNILERFSAQQFPDLHSELNLSSLELGDSALYFCASSEADAYSYNEQFFGPGTRLTVL.

This clonotype was observed many times. This sequence joins TRBV28 and TRBJ2-6; 7 positions match TRBD1. Germline CDR1 MDHEN, CDR2 SYDVKM. This CDR3 comprises 18 residues. V dropped 5 bases and J dropped 1; count of bases not matched to a gene: 11. CDR3 sequence reads: CASSVSTGQISGANVLTF. CDR3 sequence (DNA): TGTGCCAGCAGTGTAAGCACGGGACAGATTTCTGGGGCCAACGTCCTGACTTTC.

This clonotype has a count of ten or more. The V gene is TRBV12-3 or TRBV12-4, the J gene TRBJ2-1; 7 nucleotides line up with TRBD1. After removal of 4 bases from V and 14 bases from J, the junction contained 11 bases not matched to a gene. The CDR3 length is 13 residues. CDR3 amino acids: CASSSGQALREFF. The CDR3 nucleotides are TGTGCCAGCAGTTCCGGACAGGCCCTACGGGAGTTCTTC.

In this sample, this clonotype turned up many times. The gene calls are TRBV28 and TRBJ2-2; 8 bases line up with TRBD1. Germline assignment: CDR1 MDHEN and CDR2 SYDVKM. Trimming removed 6 bases from V and 6 bases from J; junction bases left unmatched: 9. The CDR3 has 15 amino acids. The CDR3 bases are TGTGCCAGCAGCTACAGGGGGAGAGGCGCCGGGGAGCTGTTTTTT. Encoded protein: CASSYRGRGAGELFF.

This clonotype was seen only a few times. This chain connects TRBV18 to TRBJ1-5; 9 bases match TRBD1. J gave up 9 bases and V 1 base, and 13 bases lay outside the gene matches. CDR1 and CDR2 from the germline V gene are KGHSH and LQKENI. The CDR3 runs 17 residues. CDR3 in amino acids: CASSPQIRTGAMGPQHF. The CDR3 region has the DNA TGTGCCAGCTCACCACAGATCCGGACAGGGGCTATGGGGCCCCAGCATTTT. Filled out from reference TRBV18 and TRBJ1-5, the complete variable domain reads NAGVMQNPRHLVRRRGQEARLRCSPMKGHSHVYWYRQLPEEGLKFMVYLQKENIIDESGMPKERFSAEFPKEGPSILRIQQVVRGDSAAYFCASSPQIRTGAMGPQHFGDGTRLSIL.

This clonotype showed up many times. This rearrangement joins TRBV7-9 to TRBJ2-1; D could derive from TRBD1 or TRBD2 (5 bases each). In germline, CDR1 is SEHNR, CDR2 FQNEAQ (reference sequence). V was pared by 4 bases and J by 9 bases, with 13 bases between. This CDR3 comprises 13 residues. CDR3 coding DNA: TGTGCCAGCAGCTCGGGACGGCTGCCTGAGCAGTTCTTC. It codes for CASSSGRLPEQFF.

This clonotype occurred many times. The rearrangement uses TRBV7-9 and TRBJ2-1; 13 positions agree with TRBD2. V lost 4 bases and J lost 14; bases outside the gene matches: 11. Germline V gene lookup returns CDR1 SEHNR and CDR2 FQNEAQ (reference sequence). The CDR3 has 15 residues. CDR3 in DNA: TGTGCCAGCAGCTCTGAAGAGGGACTAGCGGGAAACGAGTTCTTC. The encoded protein is CASSSEEGLAGNEFF.

This clonotype was recorded at least ten times. The chain links TRBV7-9 to TRBJ1-3; D gene ambiguous. Germline V CDR1 and CDR2: SEHNR, FQNEAQ (reference sequence). V was cut by 1 base and J by 2 bases, with 9 bases left in between. This CDR3 spans 15 amino acids. Here the CDR3 DNA reads TGTGCCAGCAGCTTAGACTGGTTCCCTGGAAACACCATATATTTT. Encoded protein: CASSLDWFPGNTIYF.

This chain links TRBV12-3 or TRBV12-4 with TRBJ2-3; D gene ambiguous. V was cut by 2 bases and J by 3 bases, with 9 bases left in between. The CDR3 has 14 amino acids. The CDR3 region is CASSLSDLTDTQYF. CDR3 DNA sequence: TGTGCCAGCAGTTTATCGGACCTGACAGATACGCAGTATTTT.

Only a few counts were recorded for this clonotype. The chain carries TRBV29-1 and TRBJ2-3; 9 bases match TRBD1. The V segment lost 5 bases and the J segment 5 bases; nucleotides outside the gene matches: 8. There are 14 residues in the CDR3. Germline V gene lookup returns CDR1 SQVTM and CDR2 ANQGSEA. The CDR3 reads CSVKVQGAVDTQYF. In DNA form, the CDR3 reads TGCAGCGTTAAAGTACAGGGGGCCGTAGATACGCAGTATTTT.

The table lists this clonotype with many counts. The CDR3: CASSPLGPIGTETQYF. The CDR3 nucleotides read TGCGCCAGCAGCCCCCTCGGACCAATTGGGACAGAGACCCAGTACTTC. The rearrangement links TRBV5-1 to TRBJ2-5; D possibly uses TRBD1 or TRBD2 (5 bases each). The germline V gene encodes CDR1 SGHRS and CDR2 YFSETQ. The CDR3 length is 16 residues. V was clipped by 4 bases and J by 4 bases, with 20 bases between them.

This clonotype was picked up many times. J is TRBJ2-2 and V is TRBV20-1; 11 bases are shared with TRBD2. The V gene's germline CDR1 is DFQATT and CDR2 SNEGSKA (reference sequence). V lost 1 base to trimming and J lost 5 bases; unmatched junction nucleotides: 15. The CDR3 loop spans 19 amino acids. CDR3 region: CSARVQPTSGIRDTGELFF. For the CDR3, the DNA is TGCAGTGCTAGAGTCCAACCGACTAGCGGGATCCGGGATACCGGGGAGCTGTTTTTT.